This TCR beta chain was identified in a study of Graves' ophthalmopathy and Graves' hyperthyroidism. Study as a whole: There was a collection of peripheral blood at initial diagnosis, before any treatment.

Notes on this clonotype: The target antigen is unknown. A read error may produce the germline difference seen at one junction end.

Ophthalmopathy-affected donors exhibited moderate-to-severe activity, CAS ≥3, NOSPECS ≥4, and duration under 3 months. Amplification targeted the TCR beta CDR3 regions, with RNA transcripts as the source material. First-round RT-PCR employed HTBI primers, with a second-round multiplex PCR after it. TCRdb re-called the multiplex PCR reads with MiXCR, one entry per CDR3 protein. The repertoire holds almost 750,000 distinct CDR3 sequences, with about 44% as singletons. Whole-study results and caveats: Blood repertoires reportedly contained most expanded thyroid clonotypes above 0.001 frequency.

Germline V gene lookup returns CDR1 SQVTM and CDR2 ANQGSEA. CDR3 length: 10 amino acids. This clonotype was sampled from an adult man with Graves' ophthalmopathy. J is TRBJ1-2 and V is TRBV29-1; a possible D gene is TRBD1 (6 bases). Sequenced input: peripheral blood. This chain's CDR3 is CSVLTKGDRF. For the CDR3, the DNA is TGCAGCGTCCTGACCAAGGGGGACCGCTTC.